This passage covers 8 T cell receptor beta chains from one sample sequenced in a study of shared clonotypes between healthy human individuals. Repertoires were generated with immunoSEQ multiplex PCR, while TCRdb's copy carries only in-frame clones and drops some. Of about 2.1 million clones detected, roughly 95% appear once; the ten largest clones hold more than 1.5%. Cells designated naive CD8 were CD45RO-negative and were positively selected for CCR7, with terminally differentiated effector memory CD45RA+ cells excluded. Sequencing was done on a sample of naive CD8+ T cells from PBMCs. These receptors were taken from a man aged 18-30 years in good health. Some clones in this sample may be carry-over from other donors' samples.

V and J are TRBV4-1 and TRBJ2-1, with D perhaps matching TRBD2 (8 bases). The CDR3 sequence is 15 residues long. Germline assignment: CDR1 MGHRA and CDR2 YSYEKL. V was trimmed by 1 base and J by 8 bases, leaving 15 bases between them. The CDR3 DNA sequence: TGCGCCAGCAGCCAAGCGGGACTAGGGGGCCATGAGCAGTTCTTC. This gives the protein CASSQAGLGGHEQFF.

The CDR3 DNA reads TGTGCCACCGGACAGGGGATTCGGTACGAGCAGTACTTC. Amino acids: CATGQGIRYEQYF. V gene TRBV19 combines with J gene TRBJ2-7, with 9 bases identical to TRBD1. The CDR3 is 13 amino acids. The germline V gene encodes CDR1 LNHDA and CDR2 SQIVND (reference sequence). The V and J ends lost 10 bases and 4 bases, in that order; junction bases with no gene match: 8.

This sequence joins TRBV28 and TRBJ2-7, with 7 nucleotides matching TRBD1. The V and J ends lost 6 bases and 3 bases, in that order; junction bases with no gene match: 11. The CDR3 runs to 15 residues. Germline values: CDR1 MDHEN, CDR2 SYDVKM. CDR3 region: CASSNPRDSDYEQYF. CDR3 sequence (DNA): TGTGCCAGCAGCAACCCCCGGGACAGCGACTACGAGCAGTACTTC. The entire variable domain, with the rest obtained from reference TRBV28 and TRBJ2-7, is as follows: DVKVTQSSRYLVKRTGEKVFLECVQDMDHENMFWYRQDPGLGLRLIYFSYDVKMKEKGDIPEGYSVSREKKERFSLILESASTNQTSMYLCASSNPRDSDYEQYFGPGTRLTVT.

Details on this clone: This same CDR3 is encoded by further DNA sequences in the sample. The V and J genes are TRBV5-6 and TRBJ2-7; TRBD2 is a possible D gene (6 bases). Germline CDR1 is SGHDT and CDR2 is YYEEEE. The CDR3 runs to 14 residues. V dropped 0 bases and J dropped 0 bases, with 7 bases sitting between them. The CDR3, as DNA: TGTGCCAGCAGCTTGGGCGGGACCTCCTACGAGCAGTACTTC. As protein: CASSLGGTSYEQYF.

This clone was detected once. The chain couples TRBV29-1 to TRBJ1-1; TRBD1 aligns across 7 bases. The length of the CDR3 is 14 residues. CDR1 and CDR2 from the germline V gene are SQVTM and ANQGSEA. V was pared by 6 bases and J by 7 bases, with 14 bases of the junction left unmatched. CDR3 protein: CSVRTGGGFFEAFF. CDR3 DNA: TGCAGCGTGAGGACAGGCGGGGGATTCTTTGAAGCTTTCTTT.

Of note for this clone: Other DNA sequences within the sample encode an identical CDR3. The rearrangement links TRBV27 to TRBJ2-7, with TRBD2 identical over 8 bases. With 0 bases clipped from V and 6 bases from J, the junction kept 4 bases outside the gene matches. CDR1 and CDR2 from the germline V gene are MNHEY and SMNVEV (reference sequence). The CDR3 totals 14 residues. The DNA of the CDR3 is TGTGCCAGCAGTTTATCGGGACTAGTTTTCGAGCAGTACTTC. Translating gives CASSLSGLVFEQYF.

The gene calls are TRBV10-1 and TRBJ2-1; 7 bases agree with TRBD2. Germline loops: CDR1 WNHNN, CDR2 SYGVQD (reference sequence). The CDR3 is 15 amino acids. V was pared by 6 bases and J by 7 bases, with 12 bases of the junction left unmatched. The CDR3 sequence: CASRAQAGEGNEQFF. CDR3 sequence (DNA): TGCGCCAGCAGGGCCCAGGCGGGAGAAGGGAATGAGCAGTTCTTC.

This sequence joins TRBV4-2 and TRBJ1-1; D is uncertain. Trimming shortened V by 0 bases and J by 1 base, and 9 bases separated the two germline ends. From germline, CDR1 is LGHNA and CDR2 YNFKEQ. The CDR3 is 15 residues long. This CDR3 reads CASSQDTPANTEAFF. The CDR3 DNA is TGTGCCAGCAGCCAAGACACCCCGGCGAACACTGAAGCTTTCTTT.